Below, 14 T cell receptor beta chains from the same sample are listed, as sequenced in a study of blood T cell repertoires in COVID-19. Using immunoSEQ multiplex PCR, the repertoire was profiled, and TCRdb retains in-frame clones only, with some absent. The sample yields 200,000 to 250,000 clones, approximately 85% seen once. The specimen sequenced was peripheral blood. All receptors come from a woman in her 70s with COVID-19, enrolled during active disease.

The chain links TRBV6-2 or TRBV6-3 to TRBJ1-5; D is ambiguous. The CDR3 is 14 amino acids. Germline assignment: CDR1 MNHEY and CDR2 SVGEGT. V gave up 2 bases and J gave up 6 bases, with 11 bases separating them. DNA for the CDR3: TGTGCCAGCAGTTACAATCGGGGTTTTCAGCCCCAGCATTTT. This sequence encodes CASSYNRGFQPQHF.

The chain couples TRBV5-8 to TRBJ2-1; D possibly corresponds to TRBD2 (5 bases). Germline values: CDR1 SGHTS, CDR2 YDEGEE. The V and J ends lost 0 bases and 0 bases respectively, with 7 bases between them. The CDR3 contains 15 residues. The CDR3 is CASSLGGASYNEQFF. The CDR3 coding sequence is TGTGCCAGCAGCTTGGGGGGAGCCTCCTACAATGAGCAGTTCTTC.

V is TRBV7-2 and J is TRBJ2-2; maybe TRBD2 (5 bases). Trimming cost V 4 bases and J 5 bases, with 14 bases left between them. The CDR3 runs 15 residues. Germline loops: CDR1 SGHTA, CDR2 FQGNSA. CDR3: CASSSPSGSTGELFF. The DNA of the CDR3 is TGTGCCAGCAGCTCCCCGAGCGGTTCGACCGGGGAGCTGTTTTTT.

The rearrangement links TRBV4-2 to TRBJ1-4; TRBD1 matches 8 bases. Per germline, CDR1 LGHNA and CDR2 YNFKEQ. This CDR3 contains 17 residues. J was trimmed by 8 bases and V by 7 bases; bases with no gene match: 18. The CDR3 protein is CASTFRGAGQVREKLFF. Written as DNA, the CDR3 is TGTGCCAGCACCTTTAGAGGGGCGGGACAGGTGCGAGAAAAACTGTTTTTT.

The rearrangement links TRBV11-1 to TRBJ2-1, with D possibly matching TRBD2 (5 bases). This CDR3 comprises 14 residues. In germline, CDR1 is SGHAT, CDR2 FQDESV (reference sequence). V lost 6 bases to trimming and J lost 4 bases, with 13 bases between them. CDR3 residues: CASSGAGTYNEQFF. In DNA form, the CDR3 reads TGTGCCAGCAGTGGTGCGGGTACTTACAATGAGCAGTTCTTC.

J is TRBJ1-4 and V is TRBV5-1; tentatively, D is TRBD1 (6 bases). In germline, CDR1 is SGHRS, CDR2 YFSETQ. V was trimmed by 0 bases and J by 6 bases, leaving 15 bases between them. The CDR3 has 16 amino acids. Here the CDR3 DNA reads TGCGCCAGCAGCTTGGCCCCACAGGGAGGGGATGAAAAACTGTTTTTT. Translating gives CASSLAPQGGDEKLFF.

Worth noting for this clone: The junction differs from germline at one of its ends, possibly a read error. The chain recombines TRBV7-7 with TRBJ1-3, with TRBD1 identical over 7 bases. This CDR3 contains 16 residues. Germline V gene lookup returns CDR1 SSHAT and CDR2 FNYEAQ (reference sequence). CDR3 sequence reads: CASSPSLTGSGNTIYF. Written as DNA, the CDR3 is TGTGCTAGCAGCCCTAGCCTGACAGGGAGTGGAAACACCATATATTTT.

This rearrangement joins TRBV7-6 to TRBJ2-3; 12 nucleotides align to TRBD1. Germline lookup yields CDR1 SGHVS and CDR2 FNYEAQ. CDR3 length: 16 residues. The trim removed 2 bases at V and 4 bases at J, leaving 4 bases unmatched. Written as DNA, the CDR3 is TGTGCCAGCAGCTTACTGGGACAGGGGGCCTCAGATACGCAGTATTTT. It encodes CASSLLGQGASDTQYF.

This chain links TRBV19 with TRBJ2-1; possibly TRBD2 for D (5 bases). V gave up 10 bases and J gave up 0 bases, with 19 bases separating them. The CDR3 spans 16 residues. The germline V gene has CDR1 LNHDA and CDR2 SQIVND (reference sequence). The CDR3 DNA reads TGTGCCACGACGGGAAATGACTACCCCTCCTACAATGAGCAGTTCTTC. Amino acid sequence: CATTGNDYPSYNEQFF.

This chain uses TRBV7-6 with TRBJ1-1; perhaps TRBD1 as D (6 bases). CDR1 SGHVS and CDR2 FNYEAQ come from the germline V gene. The CDR3 has 13 residues. The V end lost 0 bases, the J end lost 5 bases, and 7 bases lay between the germline ends. In DNA, the CDR3 is TGTGCCAGCAGCTTAGCACAGGGAACTGAAGCTTTCTTT. This sequence encodes CASSLAQGTEAFF.

This clone was observed a single time. V usage is TRBV20-1 and J usage is TRBJ2-3; no clear D. Looked up from germline, CDR1 is DFQATT and CDR2 is SNEGSKA (reference sequence). The CDR3 sequence is 11 residues long. V was shortened by 4 bases and J by 7 bases, with 9 bases between the two germline ends. CDR3 region: CSATERNTQYF. In DNA, the CDR3 is TGCAGTGCTACAGAGAGGAATACGCAGTATTTT.

The rearrangement joins TRBV4-1 to TRBJ1-6; maybe TRBD1 (6 bases). Trimming cost V 3 bases and J 9 bases, with 18 bases left between them. Per the germline V gene, CDR1 is MGHRA and CDR2 is YSYEKL. The CDR3 consists of 16 residues. The chain's CDR3 is CASSHSPDRRPSPLHF. DNA for the CDR3: TGCGCCAGCAGCCACTCCCCAGACAGGAGACCTTCACCCCTCCACTTT.

The rearrangement uses TRBV9 and TRBJ1-4; D remains ambiguous. The CDR3 length is 17 residues. With 4 bases removed from V and 5 bases from J, the gap between germline ends came to 21 bases. Germline V CDR1 and CDR2: SGDLS, YYNGEE. Here the CDR3 DNA reads TGTGCCAGCAGCCCCCGCCGGCCGGGAGGGTACAATGAAAAACTGTTTTTT. Protein product: CASSPRRPGGYNEKLFF.

The chain employs TRBV3-1 (or the pseudogene TRBV3-2) and TRBJ1-2, with D perhaps TRBD1 (6 bases). V lost 4 bases and J 1 base, leaving 10 bases between the germline ends. The CDR3 runs to 14 residues. Germline V gene data show CDR1 as LGHDT and CDR2 as YNNKEL (reference sequence). The CDR3 DNA reads TGTGCCAGCAGCCTGGGGGCGGGTAACTATGGCTACACCTTC. As protein: CASSLGAGNYGYTF.